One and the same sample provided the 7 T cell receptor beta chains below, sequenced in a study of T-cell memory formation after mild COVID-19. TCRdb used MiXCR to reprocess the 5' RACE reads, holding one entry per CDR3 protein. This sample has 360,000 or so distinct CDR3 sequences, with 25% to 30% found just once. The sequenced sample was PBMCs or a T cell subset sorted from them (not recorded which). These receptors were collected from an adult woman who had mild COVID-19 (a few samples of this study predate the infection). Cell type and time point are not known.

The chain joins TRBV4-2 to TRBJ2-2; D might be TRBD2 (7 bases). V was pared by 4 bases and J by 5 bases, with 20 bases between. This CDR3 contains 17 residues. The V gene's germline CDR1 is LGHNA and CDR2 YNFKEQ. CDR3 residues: CASSRWTGGDYTGELFF. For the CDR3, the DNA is TGTGCCAGCAGCCGGTGGACGGGGGGCGATTATACCGGGGAGCTGTTTTTT.

In nucleotides, the CDR3 is TGCGCCAGCAGCTGGGGGACTAGCGGCTACGAGCAGTACTTC. This sequence encodes CASSWGTSGYEQYF. The chain combines TRBV5-1 with TRBJ2-7; TRBD2 agrees at 11 bases. The CDR3 has 14 amino acids. CDR1 and CDR2 (germline): SGHRS, YFSETQ. Germline trimming cut 3 bases from V and 3 bases from J; bases unmatched to any gene: 2.

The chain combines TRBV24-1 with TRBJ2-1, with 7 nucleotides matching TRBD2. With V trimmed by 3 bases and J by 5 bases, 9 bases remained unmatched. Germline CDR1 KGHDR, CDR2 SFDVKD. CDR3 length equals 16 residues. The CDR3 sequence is CATSDPGGLDDNEQFF. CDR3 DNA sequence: TGTGCCACCAGTGATCCGGGGGGTCTTGACGACAATGAGCAGTTCTTC.

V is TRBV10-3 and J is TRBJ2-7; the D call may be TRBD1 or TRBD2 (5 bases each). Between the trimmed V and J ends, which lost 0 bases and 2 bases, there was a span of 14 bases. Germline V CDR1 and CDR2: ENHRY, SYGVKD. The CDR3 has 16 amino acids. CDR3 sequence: CAISESQWDPAYEQYF. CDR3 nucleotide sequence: TGTGCCATCAGTGAGTCGCAATGGGACCCAGCCTACGAGCAGTACTTC.

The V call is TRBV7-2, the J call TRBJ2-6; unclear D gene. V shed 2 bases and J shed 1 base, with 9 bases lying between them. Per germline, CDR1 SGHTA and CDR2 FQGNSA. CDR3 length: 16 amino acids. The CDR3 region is CASSLRRSSGANVLTF. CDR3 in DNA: TGTGCCAGCAGCTTACGGCGGAGTTCTGGGGCCAACGTCCTGACTTTC.

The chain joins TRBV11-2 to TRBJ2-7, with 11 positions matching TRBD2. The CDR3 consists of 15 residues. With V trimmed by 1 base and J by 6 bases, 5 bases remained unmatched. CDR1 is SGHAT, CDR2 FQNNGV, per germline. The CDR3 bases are TGTGCCAGCAGCTTAGTATCTAGCGGGAGGCCCGAGCAGTACTTC. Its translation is CASSLVSSGRPEQYF.

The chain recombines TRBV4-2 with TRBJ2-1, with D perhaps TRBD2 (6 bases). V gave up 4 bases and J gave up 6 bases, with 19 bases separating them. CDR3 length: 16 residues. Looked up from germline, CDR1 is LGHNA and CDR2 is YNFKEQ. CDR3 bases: TGTGCCAGCAGCCTTAGCCCGGGGGAGAAGCCCAATGAGCAGTTCTTC. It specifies CASSLSPGEKPNEQFF.